This entry concerns a single TCR beta chain. What it binds is unknown. The record originates from a study of immune heterogeneity within non-small cell lung tumors. General study results and limits: Correlation analysis showed that local T-cell clonality was moderately but significantly associated with local tumor mutational burden (R approximately 0.3). Recurrence of identical dominant CDR3 beta clonotypes was observed across intrapatient tumor sites, concomitant with site-unique high-frequency clones.

TCR beta CDR3 was amplified by multiplex PCR, first round around 10 cycles, 32 V and 13 J primers. TCRdb re-called the multiplex PCR reads through MiXCR, storing one row per CDR3 protein. The sample lists more than 1,500 distinct CDR3 sequences; 48% were seen once. The CDR3 has 17 amino acids. The V and J ends lost 3 bases and 0 bases, in that order; junction bases with no gene match: 8. Germline CDR1 and CDR2: LNHNV and YYDKDF (reference sequence). The starting template was genomic DNA from bulk tumor, approximately 620 ng per sample. Several spatially distant biopsies were obtained per primary tumor intraoperatively. Their non-small cell lung cancer was newly diagnosed and untreated, and the patients underwent curative surgery.

Sequencing was performed on lung tumor tissue. This clonotype was sampled from a man in his sixties with non-small cell lung cancer. The rearrangement joins TRBV15 to TRBJ2-1; 7 bases are a match to TRBD1. The CDR3 DNA sequence: TGTGCCACCAGCAGTGGAGACAGGGTTGGCTCCTACAATGAGCAGTTCTTC. Its protein product is CATSSGDRVGSYNEQFF.